The 7 T cell receptor beta chains below all came from one sample that was sequenced in a study of blood T cell repertoires in COVID-19. Method: immunoSEQ multiplex PCR; TCRdb's copy keeps in-frame clones and lacks some. Of 65,000 to 80,000 clones in the sample, 84% were seen once. Sequencing used peripheral blood. The receptors come from a human donor in a cohort sampled during active COVID-19.

This clone was observed a few times. The J gene is TRBJ2-1, the V gene TRBV6-5; 11 nucleotides match TRBD2. Unmatched junction bases numbered 5, after V lost 10 bases and J lost 6 bases. CDR1 is MNHEY and CDR2 is SVGAGI in the germline V gene. CDR3 length equals 13 residues. The CDR3 DNA sequence: TGTGCCACTAGCGGGGGGCTACTCAATGAGCAGTTCTTC. It specifies CATSGGLLNEQFF.

The CDR3 loop reads CATSRASGSSYNEQFF. CDR3 in DNA: TGTGCCACCAGTAGGGCTAGCGGGAGCTCCTACAATGAGCAGTTCTTC. This rearrangement joins TRBV24-1 to TRBJ2-1; 10 bases align to TRBD2. The V gene's germline CDR1 is KGHDR and CDR2 SFDVKD. Trimming at V came to 6 bases and at J to 0 bases, leaving 4 bases not matched to a gene. The CDR3 is 16 residues long.

The chain joins TRBV11-2 to TRBJ2-5; D may be TRBD2 (6 bases). This CDR3 has 12 residues. Trimming left V 5 bases short and J 5 bases short, with 9 bases between. Germline V gives CDR1 SGHAT, CDR2 FQNNGV. CDR3 region: CASSRREETQYF. In nucleotides, the CDR3 is TGTGCCAGCAGCCGCCGGGAGGAGACCCAGTACTTC.

This clone has only one observation. The rearrangement uses TRBV7-9 and TRBJ1-5, with 11 bases identical to TRBD1. The V and J ends lost 5 bases and 5 bases, in that order; junction bases with no gene match: 8. This CDR3 is built from 16 residues. In germline, CDR1 is SEHNR, CDR2 FQNEAQ (reference sequence). Here the CDR3 reads CASSPVGQGADQPQHF. For the CDR3, the DNA is TGTGCCAGCAGCCCGGTAGGACAGGGGGCGGATCAGCCCCAGCATTTT.

The chain is built from TRBV19 and TRBJ2-2; 9 nucleotides agree with TRBD1. This CDR3 region has 14 residues. Germline V gives CDR1 LNHDA, CDR2 SQIVND (reference sequence). Unmatched junction bases numbered 3, after V lost 5 bases and J lost 5 bases. The CDR3 sequence: CASSSGQGTGELFF. CDR3 sequence (DNA): TGTGCCAGTAGTTCGGGACAGGGAACCGGGGAGCTGTTTTTT.

This clone came up a few times. This chain connects TRBV30 to TRBJ1-5, with D hard to call. Germline V gene sequence: CDR1 GTSNPN, CDR2 SVGIG (reference sequence). The V end lost 1 base, the J end lost 2 bases, and 9 bases lay between the germline ends. This CDR3 is 14 amino acids long. DNA for the CDR3: TGTGCCTGGAGTGACCCGAGGGGCAATCAGCCCCAGCATTTT. It codes for CAWSDPRGNQPQHF.

The rearrangement links TRBV19 to TRBJ2-6; D is undetermined. Trimming stripped 5 bases from V and 4 bases from J, with 12 bases between. The CDR3 has 15 residues. The V gene's germline CDR1 is LNHDA and CDR2 SQIVND (reference sequence). CDR3 in DNA: TGTGCCAGTAGTGAGTGGTCCTCAGGGGCCAACGTCCTGACTTTC. Amino acid sequence: CASSEWSSGANVLTF.